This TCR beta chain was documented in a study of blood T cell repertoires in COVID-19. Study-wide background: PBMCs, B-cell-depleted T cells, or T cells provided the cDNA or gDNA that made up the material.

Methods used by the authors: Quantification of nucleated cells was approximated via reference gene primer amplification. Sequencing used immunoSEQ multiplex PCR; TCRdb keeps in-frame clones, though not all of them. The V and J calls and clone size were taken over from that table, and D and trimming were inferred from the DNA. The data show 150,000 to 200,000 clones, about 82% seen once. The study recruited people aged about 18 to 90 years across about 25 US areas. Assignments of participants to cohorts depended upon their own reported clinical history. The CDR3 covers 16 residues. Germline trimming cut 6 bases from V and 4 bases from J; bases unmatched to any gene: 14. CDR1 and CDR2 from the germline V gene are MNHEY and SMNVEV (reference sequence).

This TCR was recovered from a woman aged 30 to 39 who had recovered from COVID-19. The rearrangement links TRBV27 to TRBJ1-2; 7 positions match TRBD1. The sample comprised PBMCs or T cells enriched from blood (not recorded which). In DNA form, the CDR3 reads TGTGCCAGCAGCTACACCGGGACAGAATCGATCTATGGCTACACCTTC. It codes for CASSYTGTESIYGYTF.